The clone carrying this T cell receptor (beta chain) was found many times. What it recognizes is unknown. This entry is derived from a study of T cells after yellow fever vaccination. General study findings and limits: Post-booster repertoires again held most primary-vaccination clones (roughly 95% CD4, 85% to 90% CD8). The secondary response showed a weaker magnitude and a faster peak, day 5 versus 15.

Template switching by 5'RACE produced TCR cDNA, adding a universal primer site and UMIs. From the 5' RACE reads, TCRdb called clonotypes with MiXCR, one entry per CDR3 protein. Of around 600,000 distinct CDR3 sequences in the sample, around 12% were seen once. Material: PBMCs, obtained on the day of the yellow fever booster vaccination. The sequence was collected from a man aged 25 to 40 who received the YFV17D yellow fever vaccine.

CDR3 region: CASSTSEDTQYF. CDR3 coding DNA: TGTGCCAGCAGCACCTCGGAAGATACGCAGTATTTT. V gene TRBV5-5 combines with J gene TRBJ2-3; D not certain. The CDR3 is made up of 12 amino acids. Germline V lookup: CDR1 SGHKS, CDR2 YYEKEE (reference sequence). V lost 4 bases to trimming and J lost 5 bases, with 8 bases between them.